This is a list of T cell receptor beta chains from one sample in a study of identical twins. TCRdb processed the 5' RACE reads anew with MiXCR; each CDR3 protein has one entry. Among around 480,000 distinct CDR3 sequences listed, approximately 15% were seen once. A further study also used this sample, focusing on yellow fever vaccine responses in identical twins.

What was sequenced was CD4+ T cells sorted from blood. The receptors stem from a woman aged 18-30 years in good health. The CDR3 runs from the conserved cysteine through the conserved F or W. D genes are given only for firm matches. Only some rows state a clone size, as once, few, many or a class for expanded clones.

j_gene: TRBJ2-1; d_gene: .; v_gene: TRBV7-9; abundance: .; CDR3nt: TGTGCCAGCAGCCTTCTGAGCGGGCCATACAATGAGCAGTTCTTC; CDR3aa: CASSLLSGPYNEQFF
j_gene: TRBJ1-2; d_gene: TRBD1; v_gene: TRBV11-2; abundance: few; CDR3nt: TGTGCCAGCAGCTTACTACAGGGGGCAATTAGTGGCTACACCTTC; CDR3aa: CASSLLQGAISGYTF
j_gene: TRBJ2-1; d_gene: TRBD1; v_gene: TRBV6-5; abundance: few; CDR3nt: TGTGCCAGCAGTTTCAACAGGGGTGGTAGCTCCTACAATGAGCAGTTCTTC; CDR3aa: CASSFNRGGSSYNEQFF
j_gene: TRBJ2-7; d_gene: .; v_gene: TRBV9; abundance: .; CDR3nt: TGTGCCAGCAGCGTAGACGGTGCCTACGAGCAGTACTTC; CDR3aa: CASSVDGAYEQYF
j_gene: TRBJ2-1; d_gene: .; v_gene: TRBV20-1; abundance: few; CDR3nt: TGCAGTGCCCACGGCGTATACAATGAGCAGTTCTTC; CDR3aa: CSAHGVYNEQFF
j_gene: TRBJ2-3; d_gene: .; v_gene: TRBV5-1; abundance: .; CDR3nt: TGCGCCAGCAGCTTGATAAAGACAGGAACTCCGGATACGCAGTATTTT; CDR3aa: CASSLIKTGTPDTQYF
j_gene: TRBJ2-1; d_gene: TRBD2; v_gene: TRBV4-1; abundance: few; CDR3nt: TGCGCCAGCAGCCAAGGGAAAGGACTAGCGGGGGATGAGCAGTTCTTC; CDR3aa: CASSQGKGLAGDEQFF
j_gene: TRBJ1-4; d_gene: TRBD1; v_gene: TRBV6-1; abundance: few; CDR3nt: TGTGCCAGCAGTCGGAGGACAGGGTCTAATGAAAAACTGTTTTTT; CDR3aa: CASSRRTGSNEKLFF
j_gene: TRBJ1-2; d_gene: TRBD1; v_gene: TRBV9; abundance: few; CDR3nt: TGTGCCAGCAGCACGGACAGGGGGGACTATGGCTACACCTTC; CDR3aa: CASSTDRGDYGYTF
j_gene: TRBJ2-7; d_gene: TRBD1; v_gene: TRBV29-1; abundance: many; CDR3nt: TGCAGCGCCTTGGGACAGGGCTACGAGCAGTACTTC; CDR3aa: CSALGQGYEQYF
j_gene: TRBJ2-7; d_gene: .; v_gene: TRBV2; abundance: .; CDR3nt: TGTGCCAGCAGTGACCTCCGCGGACCCTCCTACGAGCAGTACTTC; CDR3aa: CASSDLRGPSYEQYF
j_gene: TRBJ2-1; d_gene: .; v_gene: TRBV20-1; abundance: few; CDR3nt: TGCAGTGCTAGATCCCTCAATGAGCAGTTCTTC; CDR3aa: CSARSLNEQFF
j_gene: TRBJ2-7; d_gene: TRBD2; v_gene: TRBV10-3; abundance: few; CDR3nt: TGTGCCATCAGTGGACTAGCGCCGTTCCGGGAGCAGTACTTC; CDR3aa: CAISGLAPFREQYF
j_gene: TRBJ2-5; d_gene: TRBD1; v_gene: TRBV5-1; abundance: .; CDR3nt: TGCGCCAGCAGCTTATGGGGACAGGGTTCGGAGACCCAGTACTTC; CDR3aa: CASSLWGQGSETQYF